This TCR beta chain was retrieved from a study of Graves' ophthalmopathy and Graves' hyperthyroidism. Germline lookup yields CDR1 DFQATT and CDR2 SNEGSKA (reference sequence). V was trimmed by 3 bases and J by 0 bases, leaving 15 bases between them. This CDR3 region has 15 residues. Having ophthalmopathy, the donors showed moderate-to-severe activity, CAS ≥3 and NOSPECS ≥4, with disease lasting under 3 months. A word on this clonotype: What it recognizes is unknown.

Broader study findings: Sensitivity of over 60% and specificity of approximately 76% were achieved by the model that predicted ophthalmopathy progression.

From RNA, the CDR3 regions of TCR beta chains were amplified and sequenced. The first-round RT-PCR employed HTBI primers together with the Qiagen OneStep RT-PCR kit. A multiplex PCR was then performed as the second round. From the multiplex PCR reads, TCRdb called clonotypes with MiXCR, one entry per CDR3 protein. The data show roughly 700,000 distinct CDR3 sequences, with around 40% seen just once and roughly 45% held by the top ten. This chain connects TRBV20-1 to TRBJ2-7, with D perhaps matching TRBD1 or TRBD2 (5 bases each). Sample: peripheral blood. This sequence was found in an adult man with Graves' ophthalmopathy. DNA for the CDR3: TGCAGTGCTAGTTCTCCCCGGGGCACCTCCTACGAGCAGTACTTC. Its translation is CSASSPRGTSYEQYF.